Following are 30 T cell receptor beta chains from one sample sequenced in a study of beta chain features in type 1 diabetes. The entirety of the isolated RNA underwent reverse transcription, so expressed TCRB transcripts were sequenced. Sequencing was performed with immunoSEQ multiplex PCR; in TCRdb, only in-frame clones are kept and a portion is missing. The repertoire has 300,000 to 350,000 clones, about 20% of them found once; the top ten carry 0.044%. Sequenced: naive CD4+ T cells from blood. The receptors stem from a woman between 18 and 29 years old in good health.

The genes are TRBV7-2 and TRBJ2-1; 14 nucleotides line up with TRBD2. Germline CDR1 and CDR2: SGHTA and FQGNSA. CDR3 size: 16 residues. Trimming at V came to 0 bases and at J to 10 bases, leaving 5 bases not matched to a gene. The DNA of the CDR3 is TGTGCCAGCAGCTTAGCCCCGGGACTAGCGGGAGTGGAGCAGTTCTTC. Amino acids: CASSLAPGLAGVEQFF.

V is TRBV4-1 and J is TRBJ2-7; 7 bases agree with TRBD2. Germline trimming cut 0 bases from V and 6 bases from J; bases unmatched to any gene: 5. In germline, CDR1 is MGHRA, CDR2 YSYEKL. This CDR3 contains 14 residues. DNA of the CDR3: TGCGCCAGCAGCCAAGATGTGGGAGGGGCCGAGCAGTACTTC. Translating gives CASSQDVGGAEQYF.

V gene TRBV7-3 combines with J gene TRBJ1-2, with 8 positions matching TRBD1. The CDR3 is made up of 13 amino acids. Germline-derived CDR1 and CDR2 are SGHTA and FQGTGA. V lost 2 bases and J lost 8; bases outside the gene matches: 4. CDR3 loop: CASSLGQGAGYTF. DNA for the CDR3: TGTGCCAGCAGCTTAGGGCAGGGGGCCGGCTACACCTTC.

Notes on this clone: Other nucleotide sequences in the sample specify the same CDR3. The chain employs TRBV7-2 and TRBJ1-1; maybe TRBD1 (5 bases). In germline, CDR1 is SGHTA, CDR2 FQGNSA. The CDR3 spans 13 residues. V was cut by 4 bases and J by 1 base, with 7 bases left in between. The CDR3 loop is CASSSDRNTEAFF. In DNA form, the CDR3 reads TGTGCCAGCAGCTCTGACAGGAACACTGAAGCTTTCTTT.

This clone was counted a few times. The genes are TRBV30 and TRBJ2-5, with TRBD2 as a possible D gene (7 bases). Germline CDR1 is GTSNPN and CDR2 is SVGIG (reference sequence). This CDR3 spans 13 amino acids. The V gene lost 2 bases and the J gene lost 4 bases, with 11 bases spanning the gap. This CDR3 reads CAWSLRGGETQYF. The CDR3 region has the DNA TGTGCCTGGAGTCTGAGGGGGGGAGAGACCCAGTACTTC.

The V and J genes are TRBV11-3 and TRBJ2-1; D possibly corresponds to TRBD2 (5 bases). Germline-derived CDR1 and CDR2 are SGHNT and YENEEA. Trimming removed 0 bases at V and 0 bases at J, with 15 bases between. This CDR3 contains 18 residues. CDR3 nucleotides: TGTGCCAGCAGCTTAGATCGATGGGGAGTCAGCTCCTACAATGAGCAGTTCTTC. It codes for CASSLDRWGVSSYNEQFF.

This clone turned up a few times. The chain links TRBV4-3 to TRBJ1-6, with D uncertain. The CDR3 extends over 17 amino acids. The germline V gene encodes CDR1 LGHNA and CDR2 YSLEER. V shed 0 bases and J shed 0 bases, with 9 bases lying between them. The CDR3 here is CASSQDRRSSYNSPLHF. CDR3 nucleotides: TGCGCCAGCAGCCAAGATAGAAGGAGCTCCTATAATTCACCCCTCCACTTT.

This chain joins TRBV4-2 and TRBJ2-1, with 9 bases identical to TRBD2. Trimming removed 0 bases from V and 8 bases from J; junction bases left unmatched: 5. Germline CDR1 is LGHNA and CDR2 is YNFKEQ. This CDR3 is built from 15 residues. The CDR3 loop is CASSQEVAGVYEQFF. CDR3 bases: TGTGCCAGCAGCCAAGAGGTAGCGGGAGTATATGAGCAGTTCTTC.

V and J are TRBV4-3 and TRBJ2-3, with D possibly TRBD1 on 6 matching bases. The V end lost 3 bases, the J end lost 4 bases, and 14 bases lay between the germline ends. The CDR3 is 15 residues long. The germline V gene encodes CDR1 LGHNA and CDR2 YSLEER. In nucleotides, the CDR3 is TGCGCCAGCAGCCAGGCCAGGGCAGGGGCAGATACGCAGTATTTT. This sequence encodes CASSQARAGADTQYF.

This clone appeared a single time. The CDR3 region has the DNA TGCAGCGTCGACAGGGGCGTGAACACTGAAGCTTTCTTT. Protein product: CSVDRGVNTEAFF. This chain uses TRBV29-1 with TRBJ1-1; 8 positions agree with TRBD1. CDR3 size: 13 residues. Germline assignment: CDR1 SQVTM and CDR2 ANQGSEA. Losses at the gene ends were 6 bases for V and 0 bases for J; bases not matched to a gene: 3.

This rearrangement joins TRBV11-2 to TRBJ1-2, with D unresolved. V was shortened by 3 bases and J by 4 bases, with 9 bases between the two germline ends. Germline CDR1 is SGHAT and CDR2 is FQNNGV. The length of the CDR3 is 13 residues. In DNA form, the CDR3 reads TGTGCCAGCAGCTTCAAGGGAGGCTATGGCTACACCTTC. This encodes CASSFKGGYGYTF.

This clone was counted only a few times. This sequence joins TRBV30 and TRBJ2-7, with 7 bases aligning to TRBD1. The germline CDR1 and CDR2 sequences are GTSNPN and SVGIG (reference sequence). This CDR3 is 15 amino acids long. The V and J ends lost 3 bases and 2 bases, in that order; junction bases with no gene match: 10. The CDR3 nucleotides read TGTGCCTGGAGCTACACGACAGGGATTCCCTACGAGCAGTACTTC. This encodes CAWSYTTGIPYEQYF. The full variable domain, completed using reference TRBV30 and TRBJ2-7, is SQTIHQWPATLVQPVGSPLSLECTVEGTSNPNLYWYRQAAGRGLQLLFYSVGIGQISSEVPQNLSASRPQDRQFILSSKKLLLSDSGFYLCAWSYTTGIPYEQYFGPGTRLTVT.

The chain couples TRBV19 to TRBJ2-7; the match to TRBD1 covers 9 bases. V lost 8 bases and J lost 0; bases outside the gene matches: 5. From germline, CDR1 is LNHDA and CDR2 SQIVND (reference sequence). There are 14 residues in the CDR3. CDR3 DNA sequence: TGTGCCAGTCTCAAGACAGGGGGCTCCTACGAGCAGTACTTC. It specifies CASLKTGGSYEQYF.

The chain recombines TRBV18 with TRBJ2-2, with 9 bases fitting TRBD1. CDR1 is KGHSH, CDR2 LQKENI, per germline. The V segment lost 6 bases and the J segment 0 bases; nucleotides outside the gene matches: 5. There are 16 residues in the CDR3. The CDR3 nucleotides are TGTGCCAGCTCCCGAACAGGGGGCCCGAACACCGGGGAGCTGTTTTTT. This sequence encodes CASSRTGGPNTGELFF.

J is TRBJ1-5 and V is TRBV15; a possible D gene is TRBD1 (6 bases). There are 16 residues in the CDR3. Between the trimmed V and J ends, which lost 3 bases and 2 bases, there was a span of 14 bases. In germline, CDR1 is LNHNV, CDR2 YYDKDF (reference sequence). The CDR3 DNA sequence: TGTGCCACCAGCAGGGGGGGGAGGACAGGCAATCAGCCCCAGCATTTT. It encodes CATSRGGRTGNQPQHF. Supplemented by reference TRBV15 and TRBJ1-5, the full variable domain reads DAMVIQNPRYQVTQFGKPVTLSCSQTLNHNVMYWYQQKSSQAPKLLFHYYDKDFNNEADTPDNFQSRRPNTSFCFLDIRSPGLGDTAMYLCATSRGGRTGNQPQHFGDGTRLSIL.

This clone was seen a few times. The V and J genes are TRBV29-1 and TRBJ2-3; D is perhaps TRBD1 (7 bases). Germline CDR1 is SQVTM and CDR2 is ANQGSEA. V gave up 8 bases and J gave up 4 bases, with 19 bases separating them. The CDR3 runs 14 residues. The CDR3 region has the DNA TGCAGCATATACAGGGGAGGTGGCGCAGATACGCAGTATTTT. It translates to CSIYRGGGADTQYF.

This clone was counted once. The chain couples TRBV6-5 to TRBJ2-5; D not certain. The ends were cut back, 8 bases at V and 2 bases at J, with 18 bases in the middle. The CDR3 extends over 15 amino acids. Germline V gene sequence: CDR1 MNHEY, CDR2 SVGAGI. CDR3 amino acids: CASSQSYLIQETQYF. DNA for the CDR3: TGTGCCAGCTCACAGAGTTACCTGATACAAGAGACCCAGTACTTC.

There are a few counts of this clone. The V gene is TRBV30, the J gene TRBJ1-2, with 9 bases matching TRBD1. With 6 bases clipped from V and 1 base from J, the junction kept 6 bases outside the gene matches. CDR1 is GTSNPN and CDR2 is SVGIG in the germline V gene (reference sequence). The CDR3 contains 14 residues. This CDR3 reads CACPSGQGNYGYTF. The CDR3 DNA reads TGTGCCTGTCCCTCGGGACAGGGTAACTATGGCTACACCTTC. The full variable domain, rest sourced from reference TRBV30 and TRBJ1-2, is SQTIHQWPATLVQPVGSPLSLECTVEGTSNPNLYWYRQAAGRGLQLLFYSVGIGQISSEVPQNLSASRPQDRQFILSSKKLLLSDSGFYLCACPSGQGNYGYTFGSGTRLTVV.

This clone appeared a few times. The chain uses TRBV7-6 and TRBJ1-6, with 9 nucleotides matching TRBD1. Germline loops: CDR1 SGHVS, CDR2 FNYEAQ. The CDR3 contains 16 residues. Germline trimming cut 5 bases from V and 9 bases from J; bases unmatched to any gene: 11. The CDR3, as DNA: TGTGCCAGCAGCCCGGGGTTCGGGACAGGGAGTTCACCCCTCCACTTT. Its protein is CASSPGFGTGSSPLHF.

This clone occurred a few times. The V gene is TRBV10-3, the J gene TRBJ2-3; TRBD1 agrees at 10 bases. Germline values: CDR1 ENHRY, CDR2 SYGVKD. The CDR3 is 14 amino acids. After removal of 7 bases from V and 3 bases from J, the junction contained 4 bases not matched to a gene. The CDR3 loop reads CAIMPGQGTDTQYF. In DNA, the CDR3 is TGTGCCATCATGCCGGGACAGGGGACAGATACGCAGTATTTT.

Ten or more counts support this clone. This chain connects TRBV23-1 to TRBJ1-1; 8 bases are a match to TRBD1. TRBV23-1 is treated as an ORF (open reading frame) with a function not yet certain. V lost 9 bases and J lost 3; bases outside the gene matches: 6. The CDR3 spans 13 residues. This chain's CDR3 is CAREDRADTEAFF. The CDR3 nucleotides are TGCGCCAGGGAGGACAGGGCGGACACTGAAGCTTTCTTT.

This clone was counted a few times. This CDR3 is CASSVRDQGSRGYTF. The DNA for the CDR3 is TGTGCCAGCAGCGTAAGGGATCAGGGATCGCGGGGCTACACCTTC. This sequence joins TRBV9 and TRBJ1-2; tentatively, D is TRBD1 (5 bases). The CDR3 totals 15 residues. Germline CDR1 is SGDLS and CDR2 is YYNGEE. V shed 1 base and J shed 8 bases, with 18 bases lying between them.

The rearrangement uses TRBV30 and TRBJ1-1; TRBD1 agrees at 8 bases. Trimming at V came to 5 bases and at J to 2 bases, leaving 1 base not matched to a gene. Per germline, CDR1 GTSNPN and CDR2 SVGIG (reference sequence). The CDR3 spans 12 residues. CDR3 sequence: CAWGTGNTEAFF. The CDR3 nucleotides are TGTGCCTGGGGGACAGGAAACACTGAAGCTTTCTTT.

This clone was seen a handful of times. CDR3 sequence reads: CASSPRVRTHEQYF. Here the CDR3 DNA reads TGTGCCAGCAGTCCCCGGGTCCGGACTCACGAGCAGTACTTC. This rearrangement joins TRBV6-6 to TRBJ2-7, with D possibly TRBD2 on 5 matching bases. The CDR3 loop spans 14 amino acids. Germline CDR1 is MNHNY and CDR2 is SVGAGI (reference sequence). V was shortened by 5 bases and J by 5 bases, with 16 bases between the two germline ends.

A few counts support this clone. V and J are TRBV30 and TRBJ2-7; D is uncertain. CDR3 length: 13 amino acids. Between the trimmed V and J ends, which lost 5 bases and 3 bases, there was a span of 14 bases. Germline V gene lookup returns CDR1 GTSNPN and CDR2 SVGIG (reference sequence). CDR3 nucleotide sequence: TGTGCCTGGGCCCCCGTGGGCCACTACGAGCAGTACTTC. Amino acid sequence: CAWAPVGHYEQYF.

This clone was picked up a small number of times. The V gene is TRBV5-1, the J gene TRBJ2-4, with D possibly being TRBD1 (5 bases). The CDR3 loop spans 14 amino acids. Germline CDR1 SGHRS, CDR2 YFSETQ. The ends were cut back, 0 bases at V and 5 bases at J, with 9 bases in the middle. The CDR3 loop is CASSLGQSQNIQYF. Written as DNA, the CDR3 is TGCGCCAGCAGCTTGGGACAGTCCCAAAACATTCAGTACTTC.

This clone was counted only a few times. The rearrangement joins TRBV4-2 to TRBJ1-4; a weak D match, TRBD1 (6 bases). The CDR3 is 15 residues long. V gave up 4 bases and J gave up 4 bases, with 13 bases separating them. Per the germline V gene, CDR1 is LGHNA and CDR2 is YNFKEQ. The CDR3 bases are TGTGCCAGCAGCCCTTCCAGGGGTGATAATGAAAAACTGTTTTTT. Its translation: CASSPSRGDNEKLFF.

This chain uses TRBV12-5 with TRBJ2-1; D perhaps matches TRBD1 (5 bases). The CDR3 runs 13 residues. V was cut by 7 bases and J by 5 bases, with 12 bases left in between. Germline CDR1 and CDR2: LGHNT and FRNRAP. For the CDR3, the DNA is TGTGCTAGTGCGGTCAGGGCCAACAATGAGCAGTTCTTC. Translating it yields CASAVRANNEQFF. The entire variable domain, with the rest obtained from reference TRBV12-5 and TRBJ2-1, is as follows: DARVTQTPRHKVTEMGQEVTMRCQPILGHNTVFWYRQTMMQGLELLAYFRNRAPLDDSGMPKDRFSAEMPDATLATLKIQPSEPRDSAVYFCASAVRANNEQFFGPGTRLTVL.

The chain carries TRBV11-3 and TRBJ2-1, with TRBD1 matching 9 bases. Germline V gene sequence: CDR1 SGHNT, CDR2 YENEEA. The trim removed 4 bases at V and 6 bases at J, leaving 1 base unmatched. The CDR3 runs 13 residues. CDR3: CASSSTGGNEQFF. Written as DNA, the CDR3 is TGTGCCAGCAGCTCGACAGGGGGCAATGAGCAGTTCTTC. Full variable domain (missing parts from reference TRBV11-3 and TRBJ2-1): EAGVVQSPRYKIIEKKQPVAFWCNPISGHNTLYWYLQNLGQGPELLIRYENEEAVDDSQLPKDRFSAERLKGVDSTLKIQPAELGDSAVYLCASSSTGGNEQFFGPGTRLTVL.

CDR3 bases: TGTGCCAGCAGTGTATCTGTAAATGAAAAACTGTTTTTT. Protein: CASSVSVNEKLFF. The chain recombines TRBV2 with TRBJ1-4; D is uncertain. V was clipped by 4 bases and J by 5 bases, with 8 bases between them. The CDR3 length is 13 residues. Germline CDR1 and CDR2: SNHLY and FYNNEI.